Following are 31 T cell receptor beta chains from one sample sequenced in a study of siplizumab effects on memory and regulatory T cells. The protocol was immunoSEQ multiplex PCR, while the TCRdb copy is restricted to in-frame clones and leaves out a portion. The table records tens of thousands of clones, approximately 87% of them present only once. Sequenced input: memory CD4+ T cells sorted from blood. The origin of the receptors is a human donor in good health.

This clone was counted only a few times. The V gene is TRBV9, the J gene TRBJ1-3, with D perhaps TRBD1 (5 bases). V lost 1 base to trimming and J lost 0 bases, with 17 bases between them. The germline V gene encodes CDR1 SGDLS and CDR2 YYNGEE. The CDR3 extends over 18 amino acids. The CDR3 loop is CASSVTSGASPSGNTIYF. CDR3 DNA sequence: TGTGCCAGCAGCGTAACGTCCGGGGCCTCTCCCTCTGGAAACACCATATATTTT.

The rearrangement joins TRBV10-3 to TRBJ2-7; maybe TRBD1 (7 bases). The CDR3 runs 16 residues. V was shortened by 0 bases and J by 2 bases, with 14 bases between the two germline ends. Germline assignment: CDR1 ENHRY and CDR2 SYGVKD. The CDR3: CAISESSQGGTYEQYF. In nucleotides, the CDR3 is TGTGCCATCAGTGAGTCGAGCCAGGGGGGAACCTACGAGCAGTACTTC.

This chain links TRBV29-1 with TRBJ2-2; TRBD1 matches at 8 bases. V gave up 7 bases and J gave up 4 bases; unmatched junction bases: 14. This CDR3 comprises 16 residues. Germline-derived CDR1 and CDR2 are SQVTM and ANQGSEA. The CDR3 is CSALPEGTGITGELFF. The CDR3 region has the DNA TGCAGCGCCCTCCCGGAGGGGACAGGAATCACCGGGGAGCTGTTTTTT.

This chain uses TRBV18 with TRBJ2-7, with 9 bases that match TRBD1. The J segment lost 5 bases and the V segment lost 4 bases, leaving 6 bases of the junction unmatched. The CDR3 consists of 14 residues. Per germline, CDR1 KGHSH and CDR2 LQKENI. CDR3 in DNA: TGTGCCAGCTCACAAGGACAGGGGCCCGACGAGCAGTACTTC. This sequence encodes CASSQGQGPDEQYF.

This clone was detected only once. A junction boundary mismatches the germline segment, possibly from a read error. The chain carries TRBV5-1 and TRBJ2-7; 14 nucleotides match TRBD2. CDR1 SGHRS and CDR2 YFSETQ come from the germline V gene. This CDR3 has 16 amino acids. The CDR3 DNA reads TGCGCCCGCAGCGGGGGACTAGCGGGGGACTCCTACGAGCAGTACTTC. As protein: CARSGGLAGDSYEQYF.

The V call is TRBV5-6, the J call TRBJ2-7; TRBD2 matches at 9 bases. This CDR3 has 16 amino acids. CDR1 and CDR2 (germline): SGHDT, YYEEEE. Unmatched junction bases numbered 7, after V lost 0 bases and J lost 3 bases. CDR3 coding DNA: TGTGCCAGCAGCTTGGCCACTAGCGGGCAATACTACGAGCAGTACTTC. Amino acid sequence: CASSLATSGQYYEQYF.

The gene calls are TRBV5-1 and TRBJ2-1, with TRBD2 matching 7 bases. V lost 0 bases, J lost 9 bases, and 3 bases stayed unmatched. CDR1 and CDR2 from the germline V gene are SGHRS and YFSETQ. The CDR3 sequence is 13 residues long. The chain's CDR3 is CASSLGREGEQFF. CDR3 nucleotide sequence: TGCGCCAGCAGCTTGGGGAGGGAGGGTGAGCAGTTCTTC.

This clone was seen only a few times. The chain uses TRBV4-2 and TRBJ1-1; D is ambiguous. Germline CDR1 reads LGHNA; CDR2 reads YNFKEQ. The V end lost 3 bases, the J end lost 0 bases, and 5 bases lay between the germline ends. CDR3 length: 13 residues. CDR3 coding DNA: TGTGCCAGCAGCCAGCCCATGAACACTGAAGCTTTCTTT. It is translated as CASSQPMNTEAFF.

The genes are TRBV18 and TRBJ1-2, with a weak D call TRBD1 (5 bases). From germline, CDR1 is KGHSH and CDR2 LQKENI. Trimming cost V 0 bases and J 6 bases, with 11 bases left between them. The CDR3 runs 14 residues. DNA of the CDR3: TGTGCCAGCTCACCACCCCTAGGGGCGAATGGCTACACCTTC. This encodes CASSPPLGANGYTF.

To note about this clone: Mismatch with germline at one junction end may stem from a read error. The V call is TRBV7-2, the J call TRBJ1-2, with 8 bases aligning to TRBD1. Looked up from germline, CDR1 is SGHTA and CDR2 is FQGNSA. This CDR3 region has 15 residues. CDR3 region: CASSLEGTGSRQASF. In DNA, the CDR3 is TGTGCCAGCAGCTTAGAGGGGACAGGCTCTCGCCAGGCTTCCTTC.

V usage is TRBV11-2 and J usage is TRBJ2-1, with 10 bases lining up with TRBD1. Per the germline V gene, CDR1 is SGHAT and CDR2 is FQNNGV. This CDR3 has 15 residues. After removal of 4 bases from V and 6 bases from J, the junction contained 6 bases not matched to a gene. In DNA form, the CDR3 reads TGTGCCAGCAGCTCCCGACAGGGGGCGCGCAATGAGCAGTTCTTC. It codes for CASSSRQGARNEQFF. The full variable domain, in which reference TRBV11-2 and TRBJ2-1 provide the parts outside the CDR3, is EAGVAQSPRYKIIEKRQSVAFWCNPISGHATLYWYQQILGQGPKLLIQFQNNGVVDDSQLPKDRFSAERLKGVDSTLKIQPAKLEDSAVYLCASSSRQGARNEQFFGPGTRLTVL.

V usage is TRBV19 and J usage is TRBJ1-3, with D possibly being TRBD1 (5 bases). The V gene's germline CDR1 is LNHDA and CDR2 SQIVND (reference sequence). The CDR3 totals 17 residues. V shed 6 bases and J shed 1 base, with 19 bases lying between them. The CDR3 nucleotides read TGTGCCAGTAGGGGCGCCGGGACTATTTTATCTGGAAACACCATATATTTT. Amino acids: CASRGAGTILSGNTIYF.

V usage is TRBV25-1 and J usage is TRBJ1-4, with D possibly TRBD1 on 5 matching bases. This CDR3 contains 14 residues. Germline loops: CDR1 MGHDK, CDR2 SYGVNS. V lost 3 bases, J lost 9 bases, and 14 bases lay in between. The CDR3 is CASSEVGGTKKLFF. The CDR3 DNA sequence: TGTGCCAGCAGTGAGGTCGGGGGGACTAAAAAACTGTTTTTT.

This chain uses TRBV10-1 with TRBJ1-5; maybe TRBD1 (6 bases). Germline V gives CDR1 WNHNN, CDR2 SYGVQD (reference sequence). V dropped 9 bases and J dropped 3 bases, with 15 bases sitting between them. The CDR3 consists of 14 residues. The CDR3 nucleotides are TGCGCCAGTAAAAAGGACAGTTCCAATCAGCCCCAGCATTTT. This encodes CASKKDSSNQPQHF.

The rearrangement uses TRBV6-1 and TRBJ2-7; a weak D match, TRBD2 (5 bases). CDR3 length: 15 residues. Germline-derived CDR1 and CDR2 are MNHNS and SASEGT. V lost 6 bases and J 2 bases, leaving 17 bases between the germline ends. The CDR3 DNA reads as TGTGCCAGCAGGACTCAGGTGACCGGGACCTACGAGCAGTACTTC. This translates into CASRTQVTGTYEQYF.

V gene TRBV6-6 combines with J gene TRBJ2-1, with D perhaps matching TRBD1 (5 bases). The CDR3 is 13 residues long. V gave up 7 bases and J gave up 9 bases, with 16 bases separating them. Germline CDR1 and CDR2: MNHNY and SVGAGI (reference sequence). The CDR3 DNA is TGTGCCAGCACACCGAGGACCGACAGTGAGCAGTTCTTC. It codes for CASTPRTDSEQFF.

V gene TRBV7-2 combines with J gene TRBJ2-5, with D perhaps matching TRBD1 or TRBD2 (5 bases each). CDR3 size: 15 residues. Deletions cut 0 bases from V and 2 bases from J, with 10 bases between. Per germline, CDR1 SGHTA and CDR2 FQGNSA. The CDR3 coding sequence is TGTGCCAGCAGCTTAGCGTGGGGGTCGCAAGAGACCCAGTACTTC. Amino acid sequence: CASSLAWGSQETQYF.

The chain couples TRBV7-2 to TRBJ2-7; tentative D call: TRBD2 (6 bases). Germline CDR1 SGHTA, CDR2 FQGNSA. This CDR3 has 15 residues. V lost 4 bases and J lost 8, with 21 bases in between. The CDR3, as DNA: TGTGCCAGCAGCTATCGCGGGGTGGAGGCTATACAGCAGTACTTC. Translation: CASSYRGVEAIQQYF.

V usage is TRBV7-8 and J usage is TRBJ2-7; unclear D gene. Germline assignment: CDR1 SGHVS and CDR2 FQNEAQ. The CDR3 has 12 amino acids. Trimming cost V 0 bases and J 6 bases, with 6 bases left between them. The CDR3 spells CASSLASREQYF. In DNA, the CDR3 is TGTGCCAGCAGCTTAGCGAGCCGCGAGCAGTACTTC. The full variable domain, its missing parts supplied by reference TRBV7-8 and TRBJ2-7, is GAGVSQSPRYKVAKRGQDVALRCDPISGHVSLFWYQQALGQGPEFLTYFQNEAQLDKSGLPSDRFFAERPEGSVSTLKIQRTQQEDSAVYLCASSLASREQYFGPGTRLTVT.

This clone was recorded once. The rearrangement joins TRBV19 to TRBJ2-1; the match to TRBD2 covers 10 bases. V gave up 8 bases and J gave up 2 bases; unmatched junction bases: 3. Germline V CDR1 and CDR2: LNHDA, SQIVND (reference sequence). CDR3 length: 14 residues. The CDR3 bases are TGTGCCAGTCAGAGCGGGAGGGCCTACAATGAGCAGTTCTTC. Amino acids: CASQSGRAYNEQFF.

The chain combines TRBV5-1 with TRBJ2-5, with 11 bases identical to TRBD2. This CDR3 region has 15 residues. The trim removed 4 bases at V and 3 bases at J, leaving 5 bases unmatched. The germline V gene has CDR1 SGHRS and CDR2 YFSETQ. CDR3 in amino acids: CASSRSSGGKETQYF. As DNA, the CDR3 is TGCGCCAGCAGCCGATCTAGCGGGGGGAAAGAGACCCAGTACTTC.

The rearrangement links TRBV5-1 to TRBJ2-2, with D possibly TRBD2 on 6 matching bases. The CDR3 covers 14 residues. From germline, CDR1 is SGHRS and CDR2 YFSETQ. V was pared by 4 bases and J by 3 bases, with 10 bases between. In nucleotides, the CDR3 is TGCGCCAGCAGCCCGGGACTCGACACCGGGGAGCTGTTTTTT. Residues: CASSPGLDTGELFF.

The chain uses TRBV6-6 and TRBJ1-2; D call uncertain. The CDR3 is 13 residues long. Trimming pared 7 bases from V and 5 bases from J, leaving 14 bases between. Per germline, CDR1 MNHNY and CDR2 SVGAGI (reference sequence). CDR3 nucleotide sequence: TGTGCCAGCATCCCCGGGCGGTATTATGGCTACACCTTC. This codes for CASIPGRYYGYTF.

V is TRBV6-5 and J is TRBJ2-3; D unclear. The CDR3 loop spans 13 amino acids. V was trimmed by 0 bases and J by 8 bases, leaving 9 bases between them. The germline V gene has CDR1 MNHEY and CDR2 SVGAGI. Here the CDR3 DNA reads TGTGCCAGCAGTTACTCGGGGTTGGGTACGCAGTATTTT. Translation: CASSYSGLGTQYF.

The DNA of the CDR3 is TGTGCCACCAGTCTTACAGGGAACAATCAGCCCCAGCATTTT. It encodes CATSLTGNNQPQHF. The chain is built from TRBV15 and TRBJ1-5; TRBD1 is a possible D gene (6 bases). V was pared by 6 bases and J by 3 bases, with 12 bases between. CDR3 length: 14 amino acids. From germline, CDR1 is LNHNV and CDR2 YYDKDF (reference sequence).

This chain connects TRBV13 to TRBJ2-7; the D call may be TRBD1 or TRBD2 (5 bases each). Per the germline V gene, CDR1 is PRHDT and CDR2 is FYEKMQ (reference sequence). Trimming cost V 5 bases and J 6 bases, with 14 bases left between them. The CDR3 extends over 13 amino acids. The CDR3 is CASSTGTLSEQYF. CDR3 coding DNA: TGTGCCAGCAGCACTGGGACCTTATCCGAGCAGTACTTC.

The CDR3 region is CSVDDQAGANVLTF. CDR3 nucleotide sequence: TGCAGCGTGGACGACCAGGCTGGGGCCAACGTCCTGACTTTC. V gene TRBV29-1 combines with J gene TRBJ2-6, with D hard to call. This CDR3 comprises 14 residues. Germline CDR1 SQVTM, CDR2 ANQGSEA. Trimming left V 6 bases short and J 2 bases short, with 11 bases between.

This sequence joins TRBV19 and TRBJ2-1; D is ambiguous. The germline V and J ends were trimmed by 3 bases and 4 bases, with 10 bases remaining between them. CDR1 is LNHDA, CDR2 SQIVND, per germline (reference sequence). This CDR3 is built from 14 residues. The CDR3 DNA follows: TGTGCCAGTAGTATGCCCCATAGGTACAATGAGCAGTTCTTC. Protein sequence: CASSMPHRYNEQFF.

The chain employs TRBV29-1 and TRBJ1-2; D is unresolved. The V and J ends lost 3 bases and 10 bases respectively, with 12 bases between them. CDR3 length equals 11 residues. The germline gives CDR1 SQVTM, CDR2 ANQGSEA. CDR3: CSVESRLHYTF. The DNA for the CDR3 is TGCAGCGTTGAGAGCCGCCTTCACTACACCTTC.

The chain is built from TRBV2 and TRBJ2-1; 8 bases line up with TRBD2. Germline values: CDR1 SNHLY, CDR2 FYNNEI. The CDR3 extends over 16 amino acids. V trimming: 1 base; J trimming: 2 bases; junction bases outside the gene matches: 4. The CDR3 sequence: CASSEESGGAYNEQFF. Written as DNA, the CDR3 is TGTGCCAGCAGTGAAGAAAGCGGGGGTGCCTACAATGAGCAGTTCTTC.

This clone has a handful of counts. In DNA, the CDR3 is TGTGCCAGCACTATTTGGGGCACAGATACGCAGTATTTT. Translating it yields CASTIWGTDTQYF. The chain uses TRBV27 and TRBJ2-3, with D unclear. The CDR3 totals 13 residues. The germline V gene has CDR1 MNHEY and CDR2 SMNVEV (reference sequence). V was trimmed by 7 bases and J by 1 base, leaving 9 bases between them.